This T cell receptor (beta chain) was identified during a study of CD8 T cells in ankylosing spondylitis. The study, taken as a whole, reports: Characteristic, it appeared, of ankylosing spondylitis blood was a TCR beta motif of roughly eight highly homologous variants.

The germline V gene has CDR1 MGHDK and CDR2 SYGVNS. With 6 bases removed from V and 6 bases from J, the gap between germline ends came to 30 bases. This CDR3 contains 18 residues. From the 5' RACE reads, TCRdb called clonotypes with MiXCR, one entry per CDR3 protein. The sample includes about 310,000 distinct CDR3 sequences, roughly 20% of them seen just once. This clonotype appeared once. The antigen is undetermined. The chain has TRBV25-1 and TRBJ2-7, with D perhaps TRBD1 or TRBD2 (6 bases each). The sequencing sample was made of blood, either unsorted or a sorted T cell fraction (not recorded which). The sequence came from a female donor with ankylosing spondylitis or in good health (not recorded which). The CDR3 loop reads CASREGDTGSLVKGEQYF. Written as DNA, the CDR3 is TGTGCCAGCAGGGAGGGGGATACAGGGTCCTTGGTCAAGGGCGAGCAGTACTTC.